The source of this T cell receptor (beta chain) is a study of blood T cell repertoires in COVID-19. Study-wide context: Acute and convalescent COVID-19 samples came from the United States, Italy and Spain. The cDNA or gDNA used as material had been derived from T cells, B-cell-depleted T cells, or PBMCs.

Trimming removed 4 bases from V and 8 bases from J; junction bases left unmatched: 11. The germline CDR1 and CDR2 sequences are LGHDT and YNNKEL (reference sequence). This CDR3 has 16 residues. Study processing details: Amplifying reference gene primers gave estimates of nucleated cell counts. Using immunoSEQ multiplex PCR, the repertoire was profiled, and TCRdb retains in-frame clones only, with some absent. The V and J calls and clone size are taken from that table; D and trimming were inferred from the DNA. Among 150,000 or so clones listed, almost 85% were seen once. Sequencing was performed on peripheral blood. The origin of this receptor is a man aged 40-49 years who had recovered from COVID-19. This rearrangement joins TRBV3-1 (or the pseudogene TRBV3-2) to TRBJ1-6, with 7 bases fitting TRBD1. This chain's CDR3 is CASSPSDRAPDSPLHF. CDR3 coding DNA: TGTGCCAGCAGCCCAAGTGACAGGGCTCCGGATTCACCCCTCCACTTT.